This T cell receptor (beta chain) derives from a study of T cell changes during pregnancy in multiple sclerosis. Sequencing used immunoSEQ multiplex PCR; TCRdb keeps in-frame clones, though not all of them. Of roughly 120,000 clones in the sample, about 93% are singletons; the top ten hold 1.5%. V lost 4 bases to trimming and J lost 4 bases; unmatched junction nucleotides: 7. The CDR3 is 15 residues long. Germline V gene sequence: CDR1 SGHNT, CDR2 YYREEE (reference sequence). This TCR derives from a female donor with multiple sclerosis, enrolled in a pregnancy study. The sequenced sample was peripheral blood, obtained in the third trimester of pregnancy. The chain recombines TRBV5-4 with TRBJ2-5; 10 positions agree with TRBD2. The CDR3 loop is CASSRLAGGRETQYF. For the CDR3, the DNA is TGTGCCAGCAGCAGATTAGCGGGAGGTCGAGAGACCCAGTACTTC.